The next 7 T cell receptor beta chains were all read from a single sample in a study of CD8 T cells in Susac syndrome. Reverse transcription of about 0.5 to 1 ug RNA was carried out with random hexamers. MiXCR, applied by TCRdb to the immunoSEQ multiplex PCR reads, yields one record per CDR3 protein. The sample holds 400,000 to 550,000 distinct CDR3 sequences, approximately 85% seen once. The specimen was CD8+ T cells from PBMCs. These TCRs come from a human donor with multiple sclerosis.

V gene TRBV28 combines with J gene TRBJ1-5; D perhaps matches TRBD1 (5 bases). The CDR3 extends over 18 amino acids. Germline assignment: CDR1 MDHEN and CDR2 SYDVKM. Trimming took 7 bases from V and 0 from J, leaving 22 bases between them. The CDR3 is CASIKGFSGPRSNQPQHF. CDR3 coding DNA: TGTGCCAGCATAAAAGGATTCTCGGGGCCCCGTAGCAATCAGCCCCAGCATTTT. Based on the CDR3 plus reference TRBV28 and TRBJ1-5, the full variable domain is DVKVTQSSRYLVKRTGEKVFLECVQDMDHENMFWYRQDPGLGLRLIYFSYDVKMKEKGDIPEGYSVSREKKERFSLILESASTNQTSMYLCASIKGFSGPRSNQPQHFGDGTRLSIL.

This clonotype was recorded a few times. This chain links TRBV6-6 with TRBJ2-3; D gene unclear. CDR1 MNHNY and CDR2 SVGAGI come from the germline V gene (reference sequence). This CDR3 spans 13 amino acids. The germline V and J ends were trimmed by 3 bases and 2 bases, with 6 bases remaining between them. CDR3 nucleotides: TGTGCCAGCAGTTATCAGCCCACAGATACGCAGTATTTT. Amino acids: CASSYQPTDTQYF.

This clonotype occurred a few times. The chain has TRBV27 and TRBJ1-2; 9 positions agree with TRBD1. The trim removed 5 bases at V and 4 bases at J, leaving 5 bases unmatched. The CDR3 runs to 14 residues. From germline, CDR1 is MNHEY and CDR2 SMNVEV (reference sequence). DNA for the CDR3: TGTGCCAGCAGTCAAACAGGGGGCGGCTATGGCTACACCTTC. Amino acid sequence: CASSQTGGGYGYTF.

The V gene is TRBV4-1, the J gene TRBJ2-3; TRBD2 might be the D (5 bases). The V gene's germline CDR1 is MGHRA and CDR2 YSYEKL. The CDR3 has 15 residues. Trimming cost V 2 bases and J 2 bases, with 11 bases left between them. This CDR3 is CASSQTDGITDTQYF. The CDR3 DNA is TGCGCCAGCAGCCAAACAGACGGGATCACAGATACGCAGTATTTT.

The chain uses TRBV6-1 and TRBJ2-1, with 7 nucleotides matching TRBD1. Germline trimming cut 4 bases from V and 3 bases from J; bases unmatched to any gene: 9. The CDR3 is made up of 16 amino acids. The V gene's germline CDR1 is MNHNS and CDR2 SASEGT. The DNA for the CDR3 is TGTGCCAGCAGTGCGACAGGGCCCCGGGACTACAATGAGCAGTTCTTC. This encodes CASSATGPRDYNEQFF.

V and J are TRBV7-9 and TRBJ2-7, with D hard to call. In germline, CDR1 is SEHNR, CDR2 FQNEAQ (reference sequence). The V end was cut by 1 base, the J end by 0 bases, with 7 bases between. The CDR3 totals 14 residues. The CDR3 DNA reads TGTGCCAGCAGCTTAGGTCCCCTCTCCTACGAGCAGTACTTC. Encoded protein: CASSLGPLSYEQYF.

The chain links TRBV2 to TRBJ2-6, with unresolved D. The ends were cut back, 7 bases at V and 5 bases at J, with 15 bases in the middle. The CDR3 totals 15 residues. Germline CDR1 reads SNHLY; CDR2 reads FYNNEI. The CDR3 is CASTDPEMRANVLTF. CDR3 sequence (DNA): TGTGCCAGCACCGATCCAGAGATGAGGGCCAACGTCCTGACTTTC.